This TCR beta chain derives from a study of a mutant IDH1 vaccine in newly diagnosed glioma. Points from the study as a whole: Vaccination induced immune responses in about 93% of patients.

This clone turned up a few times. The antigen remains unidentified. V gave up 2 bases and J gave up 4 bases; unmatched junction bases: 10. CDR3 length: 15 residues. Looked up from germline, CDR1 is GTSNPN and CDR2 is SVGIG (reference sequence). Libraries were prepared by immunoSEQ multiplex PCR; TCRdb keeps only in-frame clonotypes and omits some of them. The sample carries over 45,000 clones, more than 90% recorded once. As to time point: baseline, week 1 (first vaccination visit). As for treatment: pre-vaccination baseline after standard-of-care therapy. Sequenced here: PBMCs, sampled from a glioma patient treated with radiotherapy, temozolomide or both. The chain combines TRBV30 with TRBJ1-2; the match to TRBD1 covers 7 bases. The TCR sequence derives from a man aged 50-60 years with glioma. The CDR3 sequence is CAWSPPRTGGYGYTF. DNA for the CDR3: TGTGCCTGGAGTCCGCCCCGGACAGGTGGCTATGGCTACACCTTC.